This T cell receptor beta chain was observed in a study of cytomegalovirus exposure and HLA in healthy donors. Study-level points and caveats: It is likely that the observed cluster of highly shared sequence variants was a sequencing artifact.

The CDR3 runs 13 residues. The germline V and J ends were trimmed by 11 bases and 0 bases, with 13 bases remaining between them. CDR1 is MNHEY and CDR2 is SVGAGI in the germline V gene. The study ran its PCR with 60 Vbeta and 13 Jbeta primers. Assay used: immunoSEQ multiplex PCR; TCRdb lists only in-frame clones, some missing. The sample includes about 140,000 clones, more than 70% of them seen just once. A remark on this clone: The antigen is not known.

This clonotype originated in a woman between 45 and 65 years old in good health and CMV-seronegative. V gene TRBV6-5 combines with J gene TRBJ2-5; D not certain. The sample comprised PBMCs. The CDR3 DNA is TGTGCCGCCGGCAGAGGAGACCAAGAGACCCAGTACTTC. It translates to CAAGRGDQETQYF.